This T cell receptor beta chain was captured in a study of cytomegalovirus exposure and HLA in healthy donors. Overall study findings and caveats: Usually a TCR sequence was rare, but some public TCRs were found in many donors. Across all donors, roughly uniform sequencing depth was an assumption of the presence/absence analyses. TRBV6-2, TRBV6-3 and some other V segments were excluded as indistinguishable.

A remark on this clone: Its specificity is unknown.

The PCR had 60 Vbeta and 13 Jbeta primers. Here immunoSEQ multiplex PCR was the method, and the copy in TCRdb shows in-frame clones only, minus some. Of 200,000 to 250,000 clones in the sample, approximately 81% were seen once. Donors likely had unrecorded immune exposures despite being nominally healthy when sampled. CDR1 is SNHLY and CDR2 is FYNNEI in the germline V gene. The CDR3 is 15 amino acids. The germline V and J ends were trimmed by 6 bases and 7 bases, with 19 bases remaining between them. The clonotype was recovered from a human donor in good health. V gene TRBV2 combines with J gene TRBJ1-5, with D perhaps TRBD1 (5 bases). Material: PBMCs. CDR3: CASSPSEGTSQPQHF. DNA of the CDR3: TGTGCCAGCAGCCCTTCGGAGGGGACCTCACAGCCCCAGCATTTT.